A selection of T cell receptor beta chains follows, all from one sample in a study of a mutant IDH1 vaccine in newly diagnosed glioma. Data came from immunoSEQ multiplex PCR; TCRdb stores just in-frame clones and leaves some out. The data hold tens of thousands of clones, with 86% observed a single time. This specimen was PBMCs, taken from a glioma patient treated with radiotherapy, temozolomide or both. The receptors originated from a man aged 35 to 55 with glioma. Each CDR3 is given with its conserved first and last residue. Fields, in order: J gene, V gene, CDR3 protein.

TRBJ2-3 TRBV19 CASGRDRVPDTQYF
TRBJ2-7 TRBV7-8 CASRQGAETSYEQYF
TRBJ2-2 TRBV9 CASRAGTPSGGTGELFF
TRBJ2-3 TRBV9 CASSPRLADRTDTQYF
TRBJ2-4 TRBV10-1 CASSELWGCNIQYF
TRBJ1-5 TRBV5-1 CASSPTGGDRQPQHF
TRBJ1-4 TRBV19 CASKRTEANEKLFF
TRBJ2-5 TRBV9 CASSVASGSETQYF
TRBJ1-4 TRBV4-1 CASSRLKQEVRKLFF
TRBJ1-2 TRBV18 CASSPVGLDGYTF
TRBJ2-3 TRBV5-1 CASSLLPLAGGDTQYF
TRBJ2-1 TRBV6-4 CASSSLAGHNNEQFF
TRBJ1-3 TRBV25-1 CASRDPYSGNTIYF
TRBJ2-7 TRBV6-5 CASSYGAASSYEQYF
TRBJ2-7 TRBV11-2 CASSPLRGASYEQYF
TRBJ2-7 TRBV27 CATGGGLAGGYEQYF
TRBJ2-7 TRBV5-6 CASSSTVSRAQGYEQYF
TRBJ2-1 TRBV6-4 CASSDAPSPSNEQFF
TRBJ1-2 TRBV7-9 CASSLVGPSRGYTF
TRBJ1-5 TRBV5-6 CASSFRDRPDQPQHF
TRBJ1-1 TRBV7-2 CASSSRTGGVTEAFF
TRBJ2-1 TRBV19 CASSIGGPPYNEQFF
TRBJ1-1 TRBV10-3 CAISGGGGEAFF
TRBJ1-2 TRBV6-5 CASTDRDYNYGYTF
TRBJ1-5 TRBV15 CATSIGDNQPQHF
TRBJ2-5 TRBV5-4 CASSSAQTGQETQYF
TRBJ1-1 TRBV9 CASSVLAGTEAFF
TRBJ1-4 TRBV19 CASSMSSANEKLFF
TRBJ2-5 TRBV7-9 CASSPQAETQYF
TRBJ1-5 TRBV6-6 CASTIRQGQNNQPQHF
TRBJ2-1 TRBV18 CASSSSVRGAPNNEQFF
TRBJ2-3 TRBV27 CASSLPLGDTQYF
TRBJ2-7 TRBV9 CASSVTGREFDEQYF
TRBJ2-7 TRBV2 CASRTGRDLYEQYF
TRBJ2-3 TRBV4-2 CASSGLAITDTQYF
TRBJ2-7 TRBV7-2 CASSSDRGAKGEQYF
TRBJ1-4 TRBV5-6 CASSLIRENEKLFF
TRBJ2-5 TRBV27 CASMPGGASMAQYF
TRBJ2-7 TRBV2 CASSRQGAYEQYF
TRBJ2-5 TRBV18 CASSAQETQYF